A selection of T cell receptor beta chains follows, all from one sample in a study of cytotoxic CD8 clonotypes in ibrutinib-treated CLL. TCRdb's table, derived via immunoSEQ multiplex PCR, lists solely in-frame clones and lacks some. In the table there are some 150,000 clones, roughly 83% of which are singletons. The sequencing used PBMCs, collected after 12 months of ibrutinib treatment. The receptors shown here come from a human donor with chronic lymphocytic leukemia. CDR3s include the opening cysteine and the closing phenylalanine or tryptophan. The D gene is left open where the match is weak. Clone size is given for some rows only: seen once, a few or many times, or a class if the clone is expanded.

d_call clone_size j_call v_call cdr3_nt cdr3_aa
TRBD2 NA TRBJ2-7 TRBV11-1 TGTGCCAGCAGCTTAGTGACTAGCGGGAATGCCGAGCAGTACTTC CASSLVTSGNAEQYF
NA NA TRBJ2-7 TRBV7-2 TGTGCCAGCAGCTTACAAGGGAATTCCTACGAGCAGTACTTC CASSLQGNSYEQYF
NA NA TRBJ2-5 TRBV25-1 TGTGCCAGCAGTGAACCCCTCCGGGTGGGGAAAGAGACCCAGTACTTC CASSEPLRVGKETQYF
NA NA TRBJ2-6 TRBV13 TGTGCCAGCAGCTTCTCTGGGGCCAACGTCCTGACTTTC CASSFSGANVLTF
NA NA TRBJ1-1 TRBV6-1 TGTGCCAGCAGTACCAGGGGTTCGAACACTGAAGCTTTCTTT CASSTRGSNTEAFF
NA NA TRBJ2-7 TRBV28 TGTGCCAGCAGTTTCCCTCTAGCGACCTACGAGCAGTACTTC CASSFPLATYEQYF
TRBD2 NA TRBJ2-7 TRBV7-8 TGTGCCAGCAGCTCTCTAGCGGGAGGGGTGGCCTACGAGCAGTACTTC CASSSLAGGVAYEQYF
TRBD1 NA TRBJ2-7 TRBV5-1 TGCGCCAGCAGCTTGGCCCGGGACAGGCTCACCTACGAGCAGTACTTC CASSLARDRLTYEQYF
NA few TRBJ1-5 TRBV5-6 TGTGCCAGCAGCTTTATGGCAGGGAATCAGCCCCAGCATTTT CASSFMAGNQPQHF
NA NA TRBJ1-2 TRBV30 TGTGCCTGGAGTGTGGTCAGTTCTAACTATGGCTACACCTTC CAWSVVSSNYGYTF
NA NA TRBJ2-1 TRBV30 TGTGCCTGGCACCAACCGGGCTGGGTTTACAATGAGCAGTTCTTC CAWHQPGWVYNEQFF
NA NA TRBJ2-3 TRBV5-4 TGTGCCAGCAGCTTTGGCTGGAGCACAGATACGCAGTATTTT CASSFGWSTDTQYF
NA NA TRBJ1-2 TRBV7-2 TGTGCCAGCAGCATCCGGGACTTAGGTCGCCTAGGCTACACCTTC CASSIRDLGRLGYTF
NA NA TRBJ1-4 TRBV29-1 TGCAGCGTAAGGGATGAAAAACTGTTTTTT CSVRDEKLFF
NA NA TRBJ2-7 TRBV2 TGTGCCAGCAGTGAATCCCACTACGAGCAGTACTTC CASSESHYEQYF
TRBD2 NA TRBJ2-1 TRBV2 TGTGCCAGCAGTGGGGGAAGGACTAGCGTAAATGAGCAGTTCTTC CASSGGRTSVNEQFF
NA NA TRBJ2-3 TRBV30 TGTGCCTGGAGTGTTTTGGGTCAATGGGCAGATACGCAGTATTTT CAWSVLGQWADTQYF
TRBD1 NA TRBJ2-4 TRBV6-6 TGTGCCAGCAGCAACTGGGGCGCAGGGGGTTACATTCAGTACTTC CASSNWGAGGYIQYF
NA NA TRBJ2-7 TRBV19 TGTGCCAGTAGTATCAGGTTTTTCGGCCCCCTCCACTACGAGCAGTACTTC CASSIRFFGPLHYEQYF
TRBD1 NA TRBJ1-2 TRBV29-1 TGCAGCGTTGAATTCTACAGGGGGATCAACTATGGCTACACCTTC CSVEFYRGINYGYTF
TRBD1 NA TRBJ2-1 TRBV5-1 TGCGCCAGCAGCTTGTTGGGACAGGGGTTGAATGAGCAGTTCTTC CASSLLGQGLNEQFF
TRBD1 NA TRBJ1-2 TRBV19 TGTGCCAGTAGTAAGAAAGACAGGGACGGCTACACCTTC CASSKKDRDGYTF
TRBD1 NA TRBJ1-1 TRBV6-5 TGTGCCAGCAGTGGGGGACAGGGTATAGCTGAAGCTTTCTTT CASSGGQGIAEAFF
NA NA TRBJ1-2 TRBV28 TGTGCCAGCAGTGGGACGGACCACTATGGCTACACCTTC CASSGTDHYGYTF
NA NA TRBJ2-1 TRBV27 TGTGCCAGCAGTTTATTGAGGACTACCTACAATGAGCAGTTCTTC CASSLLRTTYNEQFF
TRBD2 NA TRBJ2-5 TRBV27 TGTGCCAGCAGTTTATTAAGCGGGGGTCAAGAGACCCAGTACTTC CASSLLSGGQETQYF
TRBD1 few TRBJ1-1 TRBV30 TGTGCCTGGAGTGTAGGGGGCAACACTGAAGCTTTCTTT CAWSVGGNTEAFF
TRBD2 NA TRBJ2-3 TRBV6-4 TGTGCCAGCAGTGTCGAAGGGACTAGCGGGATAGCTACGCAGTATTTT CASSVEGTSGIATQYF
TRBD2 NA TRBJ2-1 TRBV12-5 TGTGCTAGTGGTCCCACCGGGACTAGCGGAGCGAATGAGCAGTTCTTC CASGPTGTSGANEQFF
NA NA TRBJ1-3 TRBV15 TGTGCCACCAGCAGAGATGGGGCGCGAGGAAACACCATATATTTT CATSRDGARGNTIYF
NA NA TRBJ1-2 TRBV30 TGTGCCTGGAGTGTAGAGGACTATGGCTACACCTTC CAWSVEDYGYTF
TRBD2 NA TRBJ2-1 TRBV6-5 TGTGCCAGCAGTTACACCGGACTAGCGGATCACAATGAGCAGTTCTTC CASSYTGLADHNEQFF
TRBD2 once TRBJ2-1 TRBV4-2 TGTGCCAGCAGCCAGGTTCTAGCGGGGTCGTATGAGCAGTTCTTC CASSQVLAGSYEQFF
NA NA TRBJ1-5 TRBV25-1 TGTGCCAGCAGTGAAAGGGGCGCAGGGAGCAATCAGCCCCAGCATTTT CASSERGAGSNQPQHF
NA NA TRBJ2-7 TRBV5-1 TGCGCCAGCAGCCCCTCGGGACACTACGAGCAGTACTTC CASSPSGHYEQYF
TRBD1 NA TRBJ1-1 TRBV6-5 TGTGCCAGCAGTTACTCTGGGACAGCTAACACTGAAGCTTTCTTT CASSYSGTANTEAFF
NA NA TRBJ2-3 TRBV25-1 TGTGCCAGCAGTCCCGATCGACCGGGTACGCAGTATTTT CASSPDRPGTQYF
NA NA TRBJ2-7 TRBV18 TGTGCCAGCTCACCACTTTCAGGGCTGAGTGGCGAGCAGTACTTC CASSPLSGLSGEQYF
NA NA TRBJ2-1 TRBV5-1 TGCGCCAGCAGCTTCTTTTTTCTCTCCTCTCCGATCGAGCGAAGAACCTACAATGAGCAGTTCTTC CASSFFFLSSPIERRTYNEQFF
NA NA TRBJ2-3 TRBV5-4 TGTGCCAGCAGCCACAGGGAGGATACGCAGTATTTT CASSHREDTQYF
NA NA TRBJ2-5 TRBV18 TGTGCCAGCTCACCAGTCCCAGCCCAAGAGACCCAGTACTTC CASSPVPAQETQYF
NA NA TRBJ1-5 TRBV5-6 TGTGCCAGCAGGTCTCAGGGGATTCGCAATCAGCCCCAGCATTTT CASRSQGIRNQPQHF
NA NA TRBJ2-1 TRBV5-1 TGCGCCAGCAGCACCAGACTAGTCAATGAGCAGTTCTTC CASSTRLVNEQFF
TRBD2 NA TRBJ2-1 TRBV18 TGTGCCAGCTCACCGTTAGCGGGGAGCTCCTACAATGAGCAGTTCTTC CASSPLAGSSYNEQFF
TRBD1 NA TRBJ2-7 TRBV2 TGTGCCAGTGCCCGGCAGGGGGCTGACTACGAGCAGTACTTC CASARQGADYEQYF
TRBD1 NA TRBJ2-5 TRBV27 TGTGCCAGCAGTCGGGACAGGGGACAAGAGACCCAGTACTTC CASSRDRGQETQYF
NA NA TRBJ2-5 TRBV7-7 TGTGCTAGCAGCCAAGGTCCCTGGGAGACCCAGTACTTC CASSQGPWETQYF
TRBD1 NA TRBJ2-7 TRBV28 TGTGCCAGCAGAACAGGGGGAAGCTCCTACGAGCAGTACTTC CASRTGGSSYEQYF
NA NA TRBJ2-2 TRBV4-3 TGCGCCAGCAGCCAAGATCGGGTAGGAACCAACTCAGGGGAGCTGTTTTTT CASSQDRVGTNSGELFF
NA NA TRBJ2-3 TRBV6-5 TGTGCCAGCAGTTACTCTGAGGGCCGCACAGATACGCAGTATTTT CASSYSEGRTDTQYF
TRBD1 NA TRBJ2-7 TRBV10-1 TGCGCCGGTACAGGGGGTGAAGAGCAGTACTTC CAGTGGEEQYF
TRBD1 few TRBJ1-5 TRBV18 TGTGCCAGCTCACCAGTAGGGACAGACAATCAGCCCCAGCATTTT CASSPVGTDNQPQHF
TRBD2 NA TRBJ2-3 TRBV29-1 TGCAGCGCTAGCGGTGTGAGGGTCGGCACAGATACGCAGTATTTT CSASGVRVGTDTQYF
NA NA TRBJ2-1 TRBV18 TGTGCCAGTGTTTTGGACAGACAGAACAATGAGCAGTTCTTC CASVLDRQNNEQFF
NA NA TRBJ2-7 TRBV7-2 TGTGCCAGCAGGTTTCCCCTCGGACTCGATGGAGAGCAGTACTTC CASRFPLGLDGEQYF
TRBD2 NA TRBJ2-7 TRBV4-2 TGTGCCAGCAGCCAAGCAAACCTAGCGGGAGTCGGGCGAGGCTACGAGCAGTACTTC CASSQANLAGVGRGYEQYF
NA NA TRBJ2-2 TRBV14 TGTGCCAGCAGCCAAGTTATGACCGGGGAGCTGTTTTTT CASSQVMTGELFF
TRBD1 few TRBJ2-5 TRBV30 TGTGCCTGGACGCCAATAGGGACAGTCCAAGAGACCCAGTACTTC CAWTPIGTVQETQYF
NA NA TRBJ2-3 TRBV13 TGTGCCAGCAGCCTCTACGACTTAGGCACAGATACGCAGTATTTT CASSLYDLGTDTQYF